The rows below give T cell receptor beta chains drawn from one sample of a study of regulatory T cells in long-lasting Graves disease. MiXCR, applied by TCRdb to the multiplex PCR reads, yields one record per CDR3 protein. The table lists about 470,000 distinct CDR3 sequences, about 16% of them singletons. Another study also made use of these data, one on T cells in Graves' hyperthyroidism and ophthalmopathy.

Sequencing was performed on peripheral blood mononuclear cells (PBMCs), taken at new diagnosis, from a patient treated with antithyroid drugs. These receptors originate from a woman under 40 with Graves disease. Each CDR3 is given with its conserved first and last residue. The D gene is left open where the match is weak. Not every row has a clone size; where given, it reads once, few, many or a size class.

clone_size	v_call	cdr3_length	j_call	d_call	cdr3_nt	cdr3_aa
few	TRBV7-2	14	TRBJ2-2	NA	TGTGCCAGCAGCTCCGTATTCAGCACCGGGGAGCTGTTTTTT	CASSSVFSTGELFF
NA	TRBV10-2	15	TRBJ2-7	NA	TGCGCCAGCAGTGAAACGAGGGTTCAGGGCTACGAGCAGTACTTC	CASSETRVQGYEQYF
many	TRBV28	17	TRBJ1-2	NA	TGTGCCAGCAGTTTCCCCAGGACAGCCTCGTGGGACTATGGCTACACCTTC	CASSFPRTASWDYGYTF
NA	TRBV4-1	12	TRBJ2-3	NA	TGCGCCAGCAGCCAAATTGCGGCCACGCAGTATTTT	CASSQIAATQYF
NA	TRBV10-3	10	TRBJ1-1	NA	TGTGCCACCGCCGGGACAGAAGCTTTCTTT	CATAGTEAFF
many	TRBV11-2	15	TRBJ2-3	TRBD1	TGTGCCAGCAGCTTAGGACAGGGGACCACAGATACGCAGTATTTT	CASSLGQGTTDTQYF
many	TRBV30	14	TRBJ2-1	TRBD2	TGTGCCTGGGTAGCGGGACTGTCCTACAATGAGCAGTTCTTC	CAWVAGLSYNEQFF
many	TRBV20-1	14	TRBJ2-1	NA	TGCAGTACCGGGCTGGGGACACCGTACAATGAGCAGTTCTTC	CSTGLGTPYNEQFF
few	TRBV12-3/TRBV12-4	12	TRBJ2-7	NA	TGTGCCTCACGCACGGGATCCTACGAGCAGTACTTC	CASRTGSYEQYF
many	TRBV27	14	TRBJ2-7	TRBD1	TGTGCCAGCAGCGCGGGACAGGGGGGATACGAGCAGTACTTC	CASSAGQGGYEQYF
many	TRBV11-2	14	TRBJ2-1	NA	TGTGCCAGCAGCTTAGCGGGAGCGGCCAATGAGCAGTTCTTC	CASSLAGAANEQFF